The T cell receptor (beta chain) described here comes from a study of blood T cell repertoires in COVID-19. The overall study: The samples span acute and convalescent COVID-19 from the United States, Italy and Spain.

In this sample, this clone turned up once. Data came from immunoSEQ multiplex PCR; TCRdb stores just in-frame clones and leaves some out. The sample has fewer than 250,000 clones, about 88% seen once. With 0 bases removed from V and 5 bases from J, the gap between germline ends came to 17 bases. Germline loops: CDR1 SGHTA, CDR2 FQGNSA. The CDR3 has 16 residues. Material for sequencing was peripheral blood. This TCR came from a man in his 70s with acute or convalescent COVID-19. The chain combines TRBV7-2 with TRBJ2-7, with a weak D call TRBD2 (7 bases). The CDR3 reads CASSLARGALRDEQYF. CDR3 DNA sequence: TGTGCCAGCAGCTTAGCACGGGGGGCGCTGCGAGACGAGCAGTACTTC. Drawing the rest from reference TRBV7-2 and TRBJ2-7, the complete variable domain is GAGVSQSPSNKVTEKGKDVELRCDPISGHTALYWYRQSLGQGLEFLIYFQGNSAPDKSGLPSDRFSAERTGGSVSTLTIQRTQQEDSAVYLCASSLARGALRDEQYFGPGTRLTVT.